Sequencing of this T cell receptor (beta chain) was carried out in a study of blood T cell repertoires in COVID-19. Background on the study: Italy, Spain and the United States were the sources of the convalescent and acute COVID-19 samples. The cDNA or gDNA used as material had been derived from T cells, B-cell-depleted T cells, or PBMCs.

Authors' processing steps: Estimates of nucleated cell counts were drawn from the amplification of reference gene primers. Method: immunoSEQ multiplex PCR; TCRdb's copy keeps in-frame clones and lacks some. V, J and clone size derive from that table, while D and trimming were established from the DNA sequence. The table has fewer than 200,000 clones, around nine tenths seen once; the top ten hold approximately 0.93%. The CDR3 extends over 15 amino acids. Germline V gene lookup returns CDR1 SGHDT and CDR2 YYEEEE. Trimming took 1 base from V and 4 from J; bases not matched to a gene: 6. J is TRBJ2-5 and V is TRBV5-6, with 8 bases aligning to TRBD1. Sequenced sample: peripheral blood. The sequence derives from a woman under 30 who had recovered from COVID-19. The CDR3 DNA sequence: TGTGCCAGCAGCTTGCGACAGGGGATTCGAGAGACCCAGTACTTC. As protein: CASSLRQGIRETQYF.